These 22 T cell receptor beta chains came from one sample sequenced in a study of regulatory T cells in long-lasting Graves disease. Stated time point: persistent/refractory GD, antithyroid drugs over 5 years with positive TRAb. RNA from PBMCs was the source of the TCR library. According to the study, TCR beta libraries were built with iRepertoire HTBI primers and CDR3-region Arm-PCR. TCRdb used MiXCR to reprocess the multiplex PCR reads, holding one entry per CDR3 protein. The data hold over 650,000 distinct CDR3 sequences, with 30% observed a single time. Material: peripheral blood mononuclear cells (PBMCs), obtained when the disease was refractory, from a patient treated with antithyroid drugs. These receptors were taken from a female donor with Graves disease.

This clonotype was counted between two and nine times. The chain joins TRBV19 to TRBJ2-7, with 8 positions matching TRBD1. Germline trimming cut 8 bases from V and 2 bases from J; bases unmatched to any gene: 8. The CDR3 extends over 14 amino acids. CDR1 and CDR2 from the germline V gene are LNHDA and SQIVND (reference sequence). CDR3 region: CASRPTGGTYEQYF. CDR3 in DNA: TGTGCCAGTCGCCCCACAGGGGGGACCTACGAGCAGTACTTC. The complete variable domain, with remaining parts taken from reference TRBV19 and TRBJ2-7, reads DGGITQSPKYLFRKEGQNVTLSCEQNLNHDAMYWYRQDPGQGLRLIYYSQIVNDFQKGDIAEGYSVSREKKESFPLTVTSAQKNPTAFYLCASRPTGGTYEQYFGPGTRLTVT.

Here the CDR3 DNA reads TGTGCCAGCAGCCCCCGGCAGGGTACAACTAATGAAAAACTGTTTTTT. Translating gives CASSPRQGTTNEKLFF. V gene TRBV6-1 combines with J gene TRBJ1-4; TRBD1 might be the D (5 bases). CDR1 and CDR2 (germline): MNHNS, SASEGT. The CDR3 is 16 amino acids. Trimming shortened V by 6 bases and J by 0 bases, and 14 bases separated the two germline ends.

The rearrangement links TRBV9 to TRBJ1-1; TRBD1 is a possible D gene (5 bases). Trimming removed 4 bases at V and 1 base at J, with 11 bases between. This CDR3 spans 14 amino acids. CDR1 is SGDLS, CDR2 YYNGEE, per germline. The CDR3 sequence is CASSNLRENTEAFF. The CDR3 DNA reads as TGTGCCAGCAGCAACCTCAGGGAGAACACTGAAGCTTTCTTT.

This clonotype was found many times. The chain employs TRBV28 and TRBJ1-1, with unresolved D. Per the germline V gene, CDR1 is MDHEN and CDR2 is SYDVKM. This CDR3 region has 13 residues. The V end was cut by 6 bases, the J end by 2 bases, with 10 bases between. CDR3 nucleotide sequence: TGTGCCAGCAGGGAGGTCCTAAACACTGAAGCTTTCTTT. It is translated as CASREVLNTEAFF.

This clonotype was seen repeatedly, ten times or more. The V gene is TRBV20-1, the J gene TRBJ1-2, with 7 positions matching TRBD1. V shed 6 bases and J 4 bases; nucleotides not matched to a gene: 5. Looked up from germline, CDR1 is DFQATT and CDR2 is SNEGSKA (reference sequence). This CDR3 contains 12 residues. The CDR3 nucleotides read TGCAGTGCCGGGACAGACAGCTATGGCTACACCTTC. This sequence encodes CSAGTDSYGYTF.

The table lists this clonotype with a few counts. The chain employs TRBV18 and TRBJ1-1; no reliable D call. The CDR3 is 14 residues long. The germline V and J ends were trimmed by 3 bases and 4 bases, with 12 bases remaining between them. Germline lookup yields CDR1 KGHSH and CDR2 LQKENI. The CDR3 nucleotides read TGTGCCAGCTCACCTCGTCAGGCTCGCACTGAAGCTTTCTTT. It yields the protein CASSPRQARTEAFF.

This clonotype has just a few counts. This chain links TRBV5-1 with TRBJ1-4; the D gene is possibly TRBD1 (6 bases). CDR1 SGHRS and CDR2 YFSETQ come from the germline V gene. The CDR3 extends over 13 amino acids. Trimming stripped 4 bases from V and 5 bases from J, with 9 bases between. Here the CDR3 reads CASSHGQNEKLFF. CDR3 DNA sequence: TGCGCCAGCAGCCACGGACAGAATGAAAAACTGTTTTTT.

The rearrangement joins TRBV5-5 to TRBJ1-6, with 7 bases fitting TRBD1. This CDR3 has 18 residues. V was clipped by 3 bases and J by 8 bases; unmatched bases: 17. Germline CDR1 is SGHKS and CDR2 is YYEKEE (reference sequence). DNA for the CDR3: TGTGCCAGCAGCTCCATCATCGTAGGGGCAGGGGGTTATTCACCCCTCCACTTT. Its translation: CASSSIIVGAGGYSPLHF.

Only a few counts were recorded for this clonotype. Sequence at one end of the junction differs from germline and may be a read error. The chain has TRBV11-2 and TRBJ1-1; D not certain. Per germline, CDR1 SGHAT and CDR2 FQNNGV. The CDR3 sequence is 15 residues long. The CDR3 protein is CASSLVPNMNTEAFF. The CDR3 DNA reads TGCGCCAGCAGCTTGGTCCCGAACATGAACACTGAAGCTTTCTTT. Using reference TRBV11-2 and TRBJ1-1 for the parts outside the CDR3, the full variable domain is EAGVAQSPRYKIIEKRQSVAFWCNPISGHATLYWYQQILGQGPKLLIQFQNNGVVDDSQLPKDRFSAERLKGVDSTLKIQPAKLEDSAVYLCASSLVPNMNTEAFFGQGTRLTVV.

This rearrangement joins TRBV9 to TRBJ2-6, with D unclear. Germline V gene data show CDR1 as SGDLS and CDR2 as YYNGEE. V lost 0 bases, J lost 0 bases, and 10 bases lay in between. The CDR3 totals 17 residues. CDR3 sequence: CASSVGATASGANVLTF. In DNA, the CDR3 is TGTGCCAGCAGCGTAGGAGCCACAGCCTCTGGGGCCAACGTCCTGACTTTC.

At least ten counts were recorded for this clonotype. The chain employs TRBV11-2 and TRBJ2-7; D ambiguous. The CDR3 totals 15 residues. The V end lost 0 bases, the J end lost 0 bases, and 9 bases lay between the germline ends. Germline assignment: CDR1 SGHAT and CDR2 FQNNGV. The DNA for the CDR3 is TGTGCCAGCAGCTTAGATGGTAACCCCTCCTACGAGCAGTACTTC. Translation gives CASSLDGNPSYEQYF. Full variable domain (rest looked up from reference TRBV11-2 and TRBJ2-7): EAGVAQSPRYKIIEKRQSVAFWCNPISGHATLYWYQQILGQGPKLLIQFQNNGVVDDSQLPKDRFSAERLKGVDSTLKIQPAKLEDSAVYLCASSLDGNPSYEQYFGPGTRLTVT.

The V and J genes are TRBV15 and TRBJ2-6; weak D call: TRBD1 (6 bases). Germline lookup yields CDR1 LNHNV and CDR2 YYDKDF (reference sequence). This CDR3 has 17 amino acids. Between the trimmed V and J ends, which lost 7 bases and 0 bases, there was a span of 16 bases. The chain's CDR3 is CATNRGGPTSGANVLTF. CDR3 DNA: TGTGCCACCAATCGAGGGGGACCCACCTCTGGGGCCAACGTCCTGACTTTC.

The V gene is TRBV18, the J gene TRBJ1-1; possibly TRBD1 for D (5 bases). Trimming removed 0 bases from V and 4 bases from J, with 9 bases in between. This CDR3 region has 14 residues. CDR1 and CDR2 from the germline V gene are KGHSH and LQKENI. This CDR3 is CASSPPGGATEAFF. For the CDR3, the DNA is TGTGCCAGCTCACCACCGGGCGGGGCCACTGAAGCTTTCTTT.

The chain employs TRBV12-3 or TRBV12-4 and TRBJ1-3; D is undetermined. V was trimmed by 0 bases and J by 0 bases, leaving 6 bases between them. The CDR3 has 15 residues. In DNA form, the CDR3 reads TGTGCCAGCAGTTTAGCGCTCCTCTCTGGAAACACCATATATTTT. Amino acid sequence: CASSLALLSGNTIYF.

The chain is built from TRBV20-1 and TRBJ1-2, with 8 positions matching TRBD1. In germline, CDR1 is DFQATT, CDR2 SNEGSKA (reference sequence). With V trimmed by 2 bases and J by 6 bases, 8 bases remained unmatched. The CDR3 runs to 14 residues. The DNA for the CDR3 is TGCAGTGCTAGAAAGACAGGGGCTGAGAATGGCTACACCTTC. Translation gives CSARKTGAENGYTF.

Concerning this clonotype itself: A much bigger clone sits one base away, suggesting this may be a read error. V is TRBV11-2 and J is TRBJ2-5; D may be TRBD1 or TRBD2 (6 bases each). The V gene's germline CDR1 is SGHAT and CDR2 FQNNGV. The CDR3 is 15 amino acids. The V and J ends lost 10 bases and 5 bases respectively, with 23 bases between them. This CDR3 reads CATSGGGLGNETQYF. In DNA form, the CDR3 reads TGTGCCACCAGTGGTGGGGGGCTCGGGAACGAGACCCAGTACTTC. Full variable domain (rest looked up from reference TRBV11-2 and TRBJ2-5): EAGVAQSPRYKIIEKRQSVAFWCNPISGHATLYWYQQILGQGPKLLIQFQNNGVVDDSQLPKDRFSAERLKGVDSTLKIQPAKLEDSAVYLCATSGGGLGNETQYFGPGTRLLVL.

The count of this clonotype is one. The genes are TRBV29-1 and TRBJ2-7; D assignment may be TRBD1 or TRBD2 (5 bases each). This CDR3 is built from 11 residues. Deletions cut 6 bases from V and 5 bases from J, with 11 bases between. Germline CDR1 SQVTM, CDR2 ANQGSEA. CDR3 sequence: CSVAWGHEQYF. CDR3 nucleotides: TGCAGCGTAGCCTGGGGACACGAGCAGTACTTC.

On this clonotype itself: The junction departs from germline at one end; a sequencing error may be responsible. V and J are TRBV5-5 and TRBJ2-7, with 12 nucleotides matching TRBD1. CDR1 is SGHKS, CDR2 YYEKEE, per germline (reference sequence). The CDR3 loop spans 17 amino acids. The CDR3 nucleotides read TGCGCCAGCAGCTTGGTGCGGGACAGGGGGCTCTCCTACGAGCAGTACTTC. This sequence encodes CASSLVRDRGLSYEQYF.

The chain uses TRBV6-5 and TRBJ1-3; no clear D gene. CDR3 length: 16 residues. Looked up from germline, CDR1 is MNHEY and CDR2 is SVGAGI. Trimming shortened V by 2 bases and J by 0 bases, and 11 bases separated the two germline ends. CDR3 region: CASSYQRATSGNTIYF. CDR3 DNA: TGTGCCAGCAGTTACCAAAGGGCCACCTCTGGAAACACCATATATTTT.

The CDR3 nucleotides read TGCGCCAGCAGCCAAGGGAGCGGGACGTACGAGCAGTACTTC. Amino acids: CASSQGSGTYEQYF. The rearrangement joins TRBV4-1 to TRBJ2-7; 7 positions agree with TRBD2. Per the germline V gene, CDR1 is MGHRA and CDR2 is YSYEKL. The CDR3 extends over 14 amino acids. J was trimmed by 4 bases and V by 1 base; bases with no gene match: 4.

In DNA, the CDR3 is TGTGCCAGCAGCGAGCGTACGGGGGCGGGGGGGCCTAGAGAGACCCAGTACTTC. This encodes CASSERTGAGGPRETQYF. V is TRBV9 and J is TRBJ2-5, with 9 nucleotides matching TRBD2. Looked up from germline, CDR1 is SGDLS and CDR2 is YYNGEE. The V gene end was trimmed by 3 bases and the J gene end by 4 bases; junction bases not matched to a gene: 16. This CDR3 has 18 amino acids.

The rearrangement uses TRBV5-1 and TRBJ2-7; D is possibly TRBD2 (6 bases). CDR3 size: 17 residues. Germline values: CDR1 SGHRS, CDR2 YFSETQ. With 2 bases removed from V and 5 bases from J, the gap between germline ends came to 23 bases. The CDR3 region has the DNA TGCGCCAGCAGCTTTGGCTACACCGGGACTGTGGGGAACGAGCAGTACTTC. Its protein product is CASSFGYTGTVGNEQYF.